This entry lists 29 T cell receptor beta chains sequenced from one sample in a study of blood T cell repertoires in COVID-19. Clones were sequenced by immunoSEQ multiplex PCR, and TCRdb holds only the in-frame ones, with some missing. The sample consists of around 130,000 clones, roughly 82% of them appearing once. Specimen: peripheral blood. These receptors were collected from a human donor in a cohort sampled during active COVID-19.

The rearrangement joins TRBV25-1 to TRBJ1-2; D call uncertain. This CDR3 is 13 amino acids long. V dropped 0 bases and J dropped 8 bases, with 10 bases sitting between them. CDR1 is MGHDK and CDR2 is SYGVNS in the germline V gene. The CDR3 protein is CASSEYKYEGYTF. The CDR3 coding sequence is TGTGCCAGCAGTGAATATAAGTACGAGGGCTACACCTTC.

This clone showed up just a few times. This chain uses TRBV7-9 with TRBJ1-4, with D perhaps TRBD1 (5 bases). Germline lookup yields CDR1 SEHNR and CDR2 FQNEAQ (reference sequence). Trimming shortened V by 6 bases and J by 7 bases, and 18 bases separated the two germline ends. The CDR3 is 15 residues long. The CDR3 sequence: CASSPNLGGGEKLFF. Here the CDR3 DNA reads TGTGCCAGCAGTCCGAATTTGGGGGGAGGTGAAAAACTGTTTTTT.

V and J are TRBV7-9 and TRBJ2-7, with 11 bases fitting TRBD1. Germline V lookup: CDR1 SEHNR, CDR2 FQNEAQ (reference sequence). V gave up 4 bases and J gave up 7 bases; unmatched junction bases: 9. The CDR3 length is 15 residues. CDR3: CASSYPGQGAREQYF. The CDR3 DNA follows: TGTGCCAGCAGCTACCCAGGACAGGGGGCACGAGAGCAGTACTTC.

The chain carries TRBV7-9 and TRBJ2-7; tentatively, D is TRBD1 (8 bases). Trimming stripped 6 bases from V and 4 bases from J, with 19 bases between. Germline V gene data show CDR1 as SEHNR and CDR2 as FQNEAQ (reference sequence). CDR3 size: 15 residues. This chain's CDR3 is CASRRQGKGGYEQYF. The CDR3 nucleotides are TGTGCCAGCAGACGACAGGGGAAGGGAGGGTACGAGCAGTACTTC. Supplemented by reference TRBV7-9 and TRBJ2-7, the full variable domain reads DTGVSQNPRHKITKRGQNVTFRCDPISEHNRLYWYRQTLGQGPEFLTYFQNEAQLEKSRLLSDRFSAERPKGSFSTLEIQRTEQGDSAMYLCASRRQGKGGYEQYFGPGTRLTVT.

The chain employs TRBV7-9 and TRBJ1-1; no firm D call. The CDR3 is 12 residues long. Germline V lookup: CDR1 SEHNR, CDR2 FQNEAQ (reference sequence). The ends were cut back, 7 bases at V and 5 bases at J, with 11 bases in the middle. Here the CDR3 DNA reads TGTGCCAGCACCTACGAGTATACTGAAGCTTTCTTT. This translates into CASTYEYTEAFF.

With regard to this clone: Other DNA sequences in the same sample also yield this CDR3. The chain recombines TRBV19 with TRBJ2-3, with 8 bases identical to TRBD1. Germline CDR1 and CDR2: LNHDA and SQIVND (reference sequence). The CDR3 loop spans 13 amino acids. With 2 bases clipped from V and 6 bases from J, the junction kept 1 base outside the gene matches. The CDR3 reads CASSIQGADTQYF. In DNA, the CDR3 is TGTGCCAGTAGTATACAGGGGGCGGATACGCAGTATTTT.

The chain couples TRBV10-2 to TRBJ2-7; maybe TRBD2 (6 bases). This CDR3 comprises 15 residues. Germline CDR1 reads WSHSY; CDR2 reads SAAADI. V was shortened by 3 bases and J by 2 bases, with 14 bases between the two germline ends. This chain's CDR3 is CASSDRRVFAYEQYF. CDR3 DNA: TGCGCCAGCAGTGATAGGAGGGTATTTGCCTACGAGCAGTACTTC.

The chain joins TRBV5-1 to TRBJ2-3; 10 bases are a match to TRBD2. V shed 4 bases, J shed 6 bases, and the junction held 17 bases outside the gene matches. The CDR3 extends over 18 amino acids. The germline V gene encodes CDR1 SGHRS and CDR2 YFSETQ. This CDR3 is CASSQGVAGGQGADTQYF. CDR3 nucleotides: TGCGCCAGCAGCCAAGGGGTAGCGGGGGGCCAGGGAGCGGATACGCAGTATTTT.

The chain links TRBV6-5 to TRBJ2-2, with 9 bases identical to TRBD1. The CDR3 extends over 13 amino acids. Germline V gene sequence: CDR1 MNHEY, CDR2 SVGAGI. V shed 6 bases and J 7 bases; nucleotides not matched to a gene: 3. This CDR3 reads CASRTGGIGELFF. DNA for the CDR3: TGTGCCAGCAGAACAGGGGGCATCGGGGAGCTGTTTTTT.

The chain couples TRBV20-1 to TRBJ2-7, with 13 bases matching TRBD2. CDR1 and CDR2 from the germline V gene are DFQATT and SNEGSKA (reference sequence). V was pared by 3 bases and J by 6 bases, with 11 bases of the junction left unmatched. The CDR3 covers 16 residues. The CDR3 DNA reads TGCAGTGCTAGTAGGACTAGCGGGGGCCCCACGGCCGAGCAGTACTTC. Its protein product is CSASRTSGGPTAEQYF.

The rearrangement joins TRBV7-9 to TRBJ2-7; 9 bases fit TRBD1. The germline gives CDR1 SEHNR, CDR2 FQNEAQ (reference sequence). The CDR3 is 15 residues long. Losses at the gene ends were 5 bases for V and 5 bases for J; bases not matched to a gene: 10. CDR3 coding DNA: TGTGCCAGCAGCCCTGGGGACAGGGTGGGCCACGAGCAGTACTTC. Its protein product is CASSPGDRVGHEQYF. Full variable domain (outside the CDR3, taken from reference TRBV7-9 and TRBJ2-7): DTGVSQNPRHKITKRGQNVTFRCDPISEHNRLYWYRQTLGQGPEFLTYFQNEAQLEKSRLLSDRFSAERPKGSFSTLEIQRTEQGDSAMYLCASSPGDRVGHEQYFGPGTRLTVT.

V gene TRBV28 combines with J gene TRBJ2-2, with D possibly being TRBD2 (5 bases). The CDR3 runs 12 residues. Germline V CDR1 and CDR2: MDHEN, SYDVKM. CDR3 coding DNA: TGTGCAAACCGGGGGAACACCGGGGAGCTGTTTTTT. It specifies CANRGNTGELFF.

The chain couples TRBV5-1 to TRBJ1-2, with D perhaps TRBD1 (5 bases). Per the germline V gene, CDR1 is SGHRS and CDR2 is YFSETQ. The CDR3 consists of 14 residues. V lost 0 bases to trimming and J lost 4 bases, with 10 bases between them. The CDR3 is CASSLDAGLYGYTF. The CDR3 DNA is TGCGCCAGCAGCTTGGACGCAGGGCTCTATGGCTACACCTTC. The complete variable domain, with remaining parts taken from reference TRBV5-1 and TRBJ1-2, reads KAGVTQTPRYLIKTRGQQVTLSCSPISGHRSVSWYQQTPGQGLQFLFEYFSETQRNKGNFPGRFSGRQFSNSRSEMNVSTLELGDSALYLCASSLDAGLYGYTFGSGTRLTVV.

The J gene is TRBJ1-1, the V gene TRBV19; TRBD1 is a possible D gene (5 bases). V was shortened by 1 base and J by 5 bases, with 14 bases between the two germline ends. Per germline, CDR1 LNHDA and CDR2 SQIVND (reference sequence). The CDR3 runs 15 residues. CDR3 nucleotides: TGTGCCAGTAGTATAGGAGGAGGGAGGGGTACTGAAGCTTTCTTT. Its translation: CASSIGGGRGTEAFF.

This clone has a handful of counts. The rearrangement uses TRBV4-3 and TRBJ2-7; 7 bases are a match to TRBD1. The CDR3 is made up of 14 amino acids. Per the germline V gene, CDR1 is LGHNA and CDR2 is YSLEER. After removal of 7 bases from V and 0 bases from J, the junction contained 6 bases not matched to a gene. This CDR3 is CASKAQGRSYEQYF. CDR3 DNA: TGCGCCAGCAAGGCACAGGGGCGCTCCTACGAGCAGTACTTC.

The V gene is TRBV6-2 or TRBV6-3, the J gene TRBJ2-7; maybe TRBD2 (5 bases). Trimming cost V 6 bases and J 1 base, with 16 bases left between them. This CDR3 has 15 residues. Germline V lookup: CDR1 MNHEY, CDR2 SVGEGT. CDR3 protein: CASSDRRGRSYEQYF. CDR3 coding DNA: TGTGCCAGCAGCGATCGTCGGGGTAGGTCCTACGAGCAGTACTTC.

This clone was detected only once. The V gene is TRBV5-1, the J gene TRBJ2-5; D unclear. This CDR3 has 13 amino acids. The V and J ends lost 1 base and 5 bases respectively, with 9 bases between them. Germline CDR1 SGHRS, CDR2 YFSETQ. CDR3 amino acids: CASSLYSGETQYF. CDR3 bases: TGCGCCAGCAGCTTGTACAGTGGGGAGACCCAGTACTTC.

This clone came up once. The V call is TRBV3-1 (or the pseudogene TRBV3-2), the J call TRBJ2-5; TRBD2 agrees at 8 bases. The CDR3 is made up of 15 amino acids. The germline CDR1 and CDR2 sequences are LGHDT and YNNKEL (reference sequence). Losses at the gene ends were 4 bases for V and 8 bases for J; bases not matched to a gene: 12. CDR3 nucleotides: TGTGCCAGCAGCCGCGGGGCGGGGGGTTCCGGAACCCAGTACTTC. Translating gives CASSRGAGGSGTQYF.

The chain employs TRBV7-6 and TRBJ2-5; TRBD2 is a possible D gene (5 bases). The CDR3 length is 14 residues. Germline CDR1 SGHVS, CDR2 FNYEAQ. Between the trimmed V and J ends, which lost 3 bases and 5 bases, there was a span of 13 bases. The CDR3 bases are TGTGCCAGCAGCTTTTCTGAGCGGCGGGAGACCCAGTACTTC. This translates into CASSFSERRETQYF.

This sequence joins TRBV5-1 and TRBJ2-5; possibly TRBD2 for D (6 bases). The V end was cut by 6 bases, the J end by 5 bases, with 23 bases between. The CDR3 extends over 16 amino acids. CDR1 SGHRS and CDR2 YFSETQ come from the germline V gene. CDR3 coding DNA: TGCGCCAGCACCCTAACTGTGGGTTCCCGGGGGGAGACCCAGTACTTC. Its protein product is CASTLTVGSRGETQYF.

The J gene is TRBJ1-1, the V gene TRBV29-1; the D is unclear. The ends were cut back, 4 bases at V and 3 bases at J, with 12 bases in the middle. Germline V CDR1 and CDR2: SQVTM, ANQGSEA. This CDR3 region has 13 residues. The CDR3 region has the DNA TGCAGCGTTGGGCTGGGAGTGGACACTGAAGCTTTCTTT. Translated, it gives CSVGLGVDTEAFF. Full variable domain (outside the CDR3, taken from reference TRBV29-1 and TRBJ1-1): SAVISQKPSRDICQRGTSLTIQCQVDSQVTMMFWYRQQPGQSLTLIATANQGSEATYESGFVIDKFPISRPNLTFSTLTVSNMSPEDSSIYLCSVGLGVDTEAFFGQGTRLTVV.

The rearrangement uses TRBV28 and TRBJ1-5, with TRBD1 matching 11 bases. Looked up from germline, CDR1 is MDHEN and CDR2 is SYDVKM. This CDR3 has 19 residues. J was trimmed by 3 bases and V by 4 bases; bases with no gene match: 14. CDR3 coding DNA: TGTGCCAGCAGTTCTATATTGGGAGGACAGGGGGCTACCAATCAGCCCCAGCATTTT. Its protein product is CASSSILGGQGATNQPQHF.

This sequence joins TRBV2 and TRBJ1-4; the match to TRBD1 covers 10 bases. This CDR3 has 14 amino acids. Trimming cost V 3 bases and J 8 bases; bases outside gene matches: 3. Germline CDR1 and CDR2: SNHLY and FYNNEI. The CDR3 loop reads CASSDRDRGEKLFF. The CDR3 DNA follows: TGTGCCAGCAGTGACCGGGACAGGGGCGAAAAACTGTTTTTT.

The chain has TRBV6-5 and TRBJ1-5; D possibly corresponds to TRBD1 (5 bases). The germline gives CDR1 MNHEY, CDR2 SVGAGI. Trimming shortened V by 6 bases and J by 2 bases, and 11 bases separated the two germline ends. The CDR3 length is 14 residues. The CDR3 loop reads CASSPGQRNQPQHF. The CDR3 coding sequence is TGTGCCAGCAGCCCAGGACAACGCAATCAGCCCCAGCATTTT.

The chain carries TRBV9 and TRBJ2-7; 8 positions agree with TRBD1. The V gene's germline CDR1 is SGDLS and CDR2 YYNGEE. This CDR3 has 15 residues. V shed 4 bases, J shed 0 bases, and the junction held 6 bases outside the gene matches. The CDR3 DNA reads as TGTGCCAGCAGCTCGGGACAGGCTGCCTCCTACGAGCAGTACTTC. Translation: CASSSGQAASYEQYF.

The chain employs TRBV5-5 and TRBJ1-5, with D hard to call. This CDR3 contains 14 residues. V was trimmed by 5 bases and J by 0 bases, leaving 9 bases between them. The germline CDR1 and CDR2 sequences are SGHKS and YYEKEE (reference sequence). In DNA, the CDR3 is TGTGCCAGCAGTCCTACAGCTAGCAATCAGCCCCAGCATTTT. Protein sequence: CASSPTASNQPQHF.

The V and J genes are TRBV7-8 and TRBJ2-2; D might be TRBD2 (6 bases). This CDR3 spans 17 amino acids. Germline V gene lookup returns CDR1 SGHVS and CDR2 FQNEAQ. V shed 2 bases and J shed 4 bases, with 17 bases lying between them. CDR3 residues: CASSLRVTGTPTGELFF. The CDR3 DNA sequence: TGTGCCAGCAGCTTAAGGGTCACCGGGACTCCCACCGGGGAGCTGTTTTTT.

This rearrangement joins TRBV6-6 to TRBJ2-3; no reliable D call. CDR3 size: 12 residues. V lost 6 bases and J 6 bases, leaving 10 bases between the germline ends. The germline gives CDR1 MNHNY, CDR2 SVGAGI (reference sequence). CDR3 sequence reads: CASRLVSDTQYF. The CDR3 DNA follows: TGTGCCAGCAGGCTAGTTTCCGATACGCAGTATTTT.

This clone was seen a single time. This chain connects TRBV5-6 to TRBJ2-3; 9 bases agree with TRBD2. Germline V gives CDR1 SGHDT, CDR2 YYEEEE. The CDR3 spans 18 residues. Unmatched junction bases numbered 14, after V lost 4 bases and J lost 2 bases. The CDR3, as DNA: TGTGCCAGCAGCGCCCAAGGAGGCGCGGGGGGGGTCACAGATACGCAGTATTTT. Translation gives CASSAQGGAGGVTDTQYF.